The 27 T cell receptor beta chains reported below all come from one sample, sequenced in a study of blood T cell repertoires in COVID-19. This table comes from immunoSEQ multiplex PCR, and its TCRdb copy is limited to in-frame clones, with some not included. The top ten clones hold 7.2% of a sample with about 210,000 clones, 60% to 85% of them seen once. Sequencing was carried out using peripheral blood. These receptors were obtained from a woman in her seventies with acute or convalescent COVID-19.

The J gene is TRBJ2-1, the V gene TRBV24-1, with a possible D match to TRBD1 (5 bases). CDR3 size: 15 residues. V gave up 1 base and J gave up 9 bases, with 15 bases separating them. Looked up from germline, CDR1 is KGHDR and CDR2 is SFDVKD. The CDR3 spells CATSDFREGSFEQFF. The CDR3 DNA is TGTGCCACCAGTGATTTCAGGGAAGGTTCCTTTGAGCAGTTCTTC.

This sequence joins TRBV2 and TRBJ2-3; D perhaps matches TRBD1 (6 bases). Germline assignment: CDR1 SNHLY and CDR2 FYNNEI. The CDR3 consists of 13 residues. Trimming removed 8 bases at V and 2 bases at J, with 11 bases between. The CDR3 DNA sequence: TGTGCCAGCCTCGGACAGCACACAGATACGCAGTATTTT. Protein sequence: CASLGQHTDTQYF.

As regards this clone: One end of the junction varies from germline; a read error may be responsible. The rearrangement uses TRBV6-2 or TRBV6-3 and TRBJ2-1, with D possibly matching TRBD1 (6 bases). This CDR3 has 20 residues. CDR1 and CDR2 (germline): MNHEY, SVGEGT. CDR3 region: CASSYPEPRVTDSSHNEQFF. DNA for the CDR3: TGTGCCAGCAGTTACCCTGAACCCCGGGTTACGGACAGCTCCCACAATGAGCAGTTCTTC.

The CDR3, as DNA: TGTGCCACCAGCAGAGATGGGGGGACAGGCTACCCCCAGCCCCAGCATTTT. It specifies CATSRDGGTGYPQPQHF. V is TRBV15 and J is TRBJ1-5, with TRBD1 matching over 8 bases. Germline lookup yields CDR1 LNHNV and CDR2 YYDKDF (reference sequence). CDR3 length: 17 residues. V lost 0 bases to trimming and J lost 7 bases; unmatched junction nucleotides: 11.

V gene TRBV18 combines with J gene TRBJ1-2; 7 nucleotides agree with TRBD1. V dropped 0 bases and J dropped 0; count of bases not matched to a gene: 16. Germline assignment: CDR1 KGHSH and CDR2 LQKENI. CDR3 length equals 20 residues. In DNA, the CDR3 is TGTGCCAGCTCACCACCGGCGGGTCGGGCACAGGGGAGACCTAACTATGGCTACACCTTC. It codes for CASSPPAGRAQGRPNYGYTF.

The rearrangement joins TRBV19 to TRBJ2-7; D is possibly TRBD1 (5 bases). The CDR3 extends over 16 amino acids. V lost 3 bases, J lost 7 bases, and 22 bases lay in between. Germline assignment: CDR1 LNHDA and CDR2 SQIVND (reference sequence). The CDR3 spells CASSILQTERVGEQYF. For the CDR3, the DNA is TGTGCCAGTAGTATCCTCCAGACAGAAAGGGTCGGGGAGCAGTACTTC.

This clone has a handful of counts. The rearrangement uses TRBV7-6 and TRBJ1-6; D perhaps matches TRBD1 (5 bases). The ends were cut back, 5 bases at V and 7 bases at J, with 12 bases in the middle. Germline V lookup: CDR1 SGHVS, CDR2 FNYEAQ. This CDR3 spans 14 amino acids. The CDR3 spells CASSNAGHNSPLHF. The CDR3 DNA is TGTGCCAGCAGCAACGCAGGGCACAATTCACCCCTCCACTTT. Complete variable domain (other parts from reference TRBV7-6 and TRBJ1-6): GAGVSQSPRYKVTKRGQDVALRCDPISGHVSLYWYRQALGQGPEFLTYFNYEAQQDKSGLPNDRFSAERPEGSISTLTIQRTEQRDSAMYRCASSNAGHNSPLHFGNGTRLTVT.

V usage is TRBV10-1 and J usage is TRBJ2-1; 9 nucleotides agree with TRBD2. The CDR3 spans 14 residues. CDR1 and CDR2 from the germline V gene are WNHNN and SYGVQD (reference sequence). With 3 bases clipped from V and 8 bases from J, the junction kept 5 bases outside the gene matches. In DNA form, the CDR3 reads TGCGCCAGCAGTGATCGGCGGGGGGGCCATGAGCAGTTCTTC. Protein: CASSDRRGGHEQFF.

The V gene is TRBV9, the J gene TRBJ2-1; D may be TRBD1 (6 bases). Trimming took 3 bases from V and 7 from J, leaving 32 bases between them. CDR1 is SGDLS, CDR2 YYNGEE, per germline. This CDR3 has 20 amino acids. CDR3 sequence (DNA): TGTGCCAGCAGCGCCCCGAAGGAACAGGGTGGGATGGGGTCGGCGAATGAGCAGTTCTTC. It codes for CASSAPKEQGGMGSANEQFF.

This clone appeared a few times. V usage is TRBV6-1 and J usage is TRBJ1-2, with TRBD1 as a possible D gene (6 bases). The CDR3 covers 14 residues. V was shortened by 0 bases and J by 7 bases, with 12 bases between the two germline ends. From germline, CDR1 is MNHNS and CDR2 SASEGT. CDR3 in DNA: TGTGCCAGCAGTGAAGCCTGGGGGCAGGGTGGCTACACCTTC. Protein: CASSEAWGQGGYTF.

V usage is TRBV2 and J usage is TRBJ1-5; 7 bases are shared with TRBD1. The CDR3 sequence is 16 residues long. Trimming cost V 6 bases and J 1 base; bases outside gene matches: 9. Germline loops: CDR1 SNHLY, CDR2 FYNNEI. Written as DNA, the CDR3 is TGTGCCAGCAGCCAATCGACAGGGAGGAGCAATCAGCCCCAGCATTTT. Translated, it gives CASSQSTGRSNQPQHF. Complete variable domain (other parts from reference TRBV2 and TRBJ1-5): EPEVTQTPSHQVTQMGQEVILRCVPISNHLYFYWYRQILGQKVEFLVSFYNNEISEKSEIFDDQFSVERPDGSNFTLKIRSTKLEDSAMYFCASSQSTGRSNQPQHFGDGTRLSIL.

The rearrangement joins TRBV23-1 to TRBJ2-7; 7 nucleotides agree with TRBD2. TRBV23-1 is placed among ORFs of uncertain function. This CDR3 is 13 amino acids long. V was pared by 7 bases and J by 6 bases, with 9 bases of the junction left unmatched. The CDR3 sequence: CASNPGLLGEQYF. CDR3 nucleotides: TGCGCCAGCAACCCGGGACTATTAGGCGAGCAGTACTTC.

This chain joins TRBV5-1 and TRBJ1-1, with no clear D. CDR3 length equals 14 residues. CDR1 and CDR2 (germline): SGHRS, YFSETQ. V lost 2 bases and J 3 bases, leaving 11 bases between the germline ends. In DNA form, the CDR3 reads TGCGCCAGCAGCTTTACCAGGCTGGACACTGAAGCTTTCTTT. Protein sequence: CASSFTRLDTEAFF. Full variable domain (outside the CDR3, taken from reference TRBV5-1 and TRBJ1-1): KAGVTQTPRYLIKTRGQQVTLSCSPISGHRSVSWYQQTPGQGLQFLFEYFSETQRNKGNFPGRFSGRQFSNSRSEMNVSTLELGDSALYLCASSFTRLDTEAFFGQGTRLTVV.

The chain links TRBV6-1 to TRBJ1-6, with unresolved D. Germline assignment: CDR1 MNHNS and CDR2 SASEGT. Trimming left V 1 base short and J 12 bases short, with 10 bases between. The CDR3 has 13 residues. CDR3 protein: CASSEGVTRPLHF. The CDR3 coding sequence is TGTGCCAGCAGTGAAGGCGTCACGAGACCCCTCCACTTT.

Comments on this clone: A single base separates this from a much larger clone, so it may be a read error. This chain joins TRBV5-1 and TRBJ1-5, with D possibly TRBD1 on 5 matching bases. Germline V gives CDR1 SGHRS, CDR2 YFSETQ. The CDR3 extends over 15 amino acids. Trimming removed 0 bases from V and 0 bases from J, with 7 bases in between. This CDR3 is CASSLGQFSNQPQHF. The CDR3 DNA follows: TGCGCCAGCAGCTTGGGACAGTTTAGCAATCAGCCCCAGCATTTT.

CDR3 amino acids: CASIGLAYNEQFF. CDR3 nucleotide sequence: TGTGCCAGCATCGGACTAGCCTACAATGAGCAGTTCTTC. The chain carries TRBV12-3 or TRBV12-4 and TRBJ2-1; 7 bases align to TRBD2. The junction had 2 bases not matched to a gene; V was cut back by 7 bases and J by 2 bases. The CDR3 sequence is 13 residues long.

V usage is TRBV7-2 and J usage is TRBJ2-5; 7 bases line up with TRBD1. Germline V gene data show CDR1 as SGHTA and CDR2 as FQGNSA. V lost 1 base to trimming and J lost 4 bases; unmatched junction nucleotides: 3. This CDR3 contains 14 residues. CDR3 sequence (DNA): TGTGCCAGCAGCTTAGGAGACAGGGTAGAGACCCAGTACTTC. Translated, it gives CASSLGDRVETQYF.

The chain uses TRBV13 and TRBJ2-5, with no clear D. The germline V gene has CDR1 PRHDT and CDR2 FYEKMQ (reference sequence). The V end was cut by 2 bases, the J end by 5 bases, with 3 bases between. The length of the CDR3 is 11 residues. CDR3 DNA sequence: TGTGCCAGCAGCTTACTCGAGACCCAGTACTTC. This codes for CASSLLETQYF.

This clone was seen a single time. This chain uses TRBV19 with TRBJ1-1, with TRBD1 identical over 9 bases. The length of the CDR3 is 15 residues. With 2 bases clipped from V and 4 bases from J, the junction kept 5 bases outside the gene matches. Germline loops: CDR1 LNHDA, CDR2 SQIVND (reference sequence). The CDR3 sequence: CASSIPGQGFTEAFF. Here the CDR3 DNA reads TGTGCCAGTAGTATACCGGGACAGGGTTTCACTGAAGCTTTCTTT.

The chain has TRBV6-5 and TRBJ1-2; D not resolved. Trimming took 0 bases from V and 1 from J, leaving 9 bases between them. This CDR3 region has 15 residues. Germline V gene lookup returns CDR1 MNHEY and CDR2 SVGAGI. The CDR3 region has the DNA TGTGCCAGCAGTTACTCGGATAACAGTAACTATGGCTACACCTTC. As protein: CASSYSDNSNYGYTF.

This chain joins TRBV19 and TRBJ2-3, with D possibly matching TRBD1 (5 bases). V lost 5 bases and J lost 0, with 12 bases in between. The CDR3 contains 15 residues. Germline CDR1 reads LNHDA; CDR2 reads SQIVND (reference sequence). CDR3: CASSGMTASTDTQYF. The CDR3 DNA follows: TGTGCCAGTAGTGGGATGACAGCTAGCACAGATACGCAGTATTTT.

The chain uses TRBV30 and TRBJ2-3; 10 bases align to TRBD2. Trimming removed 0 bases from V and 4 bases from J; junction bases left unmatched: 4. In germline, CDR1 is GTSNPN, CDR2 SVGIG (reference sequence). The CDR3 length is 15 residues. The CDR3 here is CAWSVQAGGPDTQYF. DNA for the CDR3: TGTGCCTGGAGTGTACAAGCGGGGGGGCCAGATACGCAGTATTTT.

This clone has a handful of counts. This sequence joins TRBV6-2 or TRBV6-3 and TRBJ1-5; D ambiguous. The germline CDR1 and CDR2 sequences are MNHEY and SVGEGT. Deletions cut 1 base from V and 1 base from J, with 11 bases between. The CDR3 contains 16 residues. CDR3 sequence reads: CASSYYAVGSNQPQHF. The CDR3 coding sequence is TGTGCCAGCAGTTACTATGCTGTCGGGAGCAATCAGCCCCAGCATTTT.

V gene TRBV6-5 combines with J gene TRBJ2-7, with D possibly TRBD2 on 5 matching bases. This CDR3 is 12 amino acids long. Deletions cut 11 bases from V and 1 base from J, with 12 bases between. CDR1 is MNHEY, CDR2 SVGAGI, per germline. For the CDR3, the DNA is TGTGCCTACGAGGGCACGTCCTACGAGCAGTACGTC. As protein: CAYEGTSYEQYV.

The rearrangement uses TRBV7-8 and TRBJ2-7; maybe TRBD1 (6 bases). From germline, CDR1 is SGHVS and CDR2 FQNEAQ. The CDR3 length is 14 residues. V was pared by 1 base and J by 5 bases, with 12 bases between. CDR3 in DNA: TGTGCCAGCAGCTTAGTGTCCAGGGGCAACGAGCAGTACGTC. Its translation: CASSLVSRGNEQYV.

The V gene is TRBV2, the J gene TRBJ2-1; D not resolved. The CDR3 extends over 13 amino acids. V shed 8 bases and J shed 3 bases, with 11 bases lying between them. Germline loops: CDR1 SNHLY, CDR2 FYNNEI. The CDR3 DNA reads as TGTGCCAGCTCCGAGGCAGTCTACAATGAGCAGTTCTTC. Translating it yields CASSEAVYNEQFF.

The rearrangement links TRBV28 to TRBJ2-5; 13 bases fit TRBD2. V lost 3 bases and J lost 2; bases outside the gene matches: 6. This CDR3 has 17 residues. Germline loops: CDR1 MDHEN, CDR2 SYDVKM. CDR3 loop: CASSLTLTSGGQETQYF. CDR3 sequence (DNA): TGTGCCAGCAGTTTGACACTGACTAGCGGGGGGCAAGAGACCCAGTACTTC.